The following is a T cell receptor (beta chain) sequence with its context. How the authors handled the data: The assay estimated nucleated cells by amplifying reference gene primers. Here immunoSEQ multiplex PCR was the method, and the copy in TCRdb shows in-frame clones only, minus some. V and J calls and clone size are as listed in that table; D and trimming were resolved from the DNA. Of roughly 260,000 clones in the sample, 70% to 85% were seen once. This CDR3 region has 14 residues. V lost 2 bases, J lost 6 bases, and 14 bases lay in between. Germline lookup yields CDR1 KGHSH and CDR2 LQKENI. The data belong to a study of blood T cell repertoires in COVID-19. Turning to the study itself: Material from acute and convalescent COVID-19 was sourced from the United States, Italy and Spain. Nucleic acid was either cDNA or gDNA, and it came from T cells, B-cell-depleted T cells, or PBMCs.

Sequenced input: peripheral blood. The V and J genes are TRBV18 and TRBJ2-7, with D uncertain. This TCR came from a woman aged 40 to 55 with active or convalescent COVID-19. CDR3 DNA: TGTGCCAGCTCACCAACGACCTTAACGGGCGAGCAGTACGTC. This gives the protein CASSPTTLTGEQYV.